This paragraph covers one T cell receptor beta chain sequence. The data belong to a study of early T cells in non-severe SARS-CoV-2 infection. V lost 5 bases, J lost 2 bases, and 10 bases lay in between. The CDR3 contains 13 residues. Germline assignment: CDR1 SGHAT and CDR2 FQNNGV. MiXCR was run by TCRdb on the 5' RACE reads, yielding one entry per CDR3 protein. The repertoire holds more than 60,000 distinct CDR3 sequences, 12% seen once, with approximately 1% in the top ten. The chain is built from TRBV11-2 and TRBJ2-7; D gene uncertain. The sequence was obtained from an adult who was a healthcare worker with PCR-confirmed SARS-CoV-2 infection or an uninfected control (not recorded which). The donor label of this sample is uncertain. The sequencing here drew on whole blood, taken at baseline. CDR3 coding DNA: TGTGCCAGCAGCGCATCCTTCGCCTACGAGCAGTACGTC. It is translated as CASSASFAYEQYV.